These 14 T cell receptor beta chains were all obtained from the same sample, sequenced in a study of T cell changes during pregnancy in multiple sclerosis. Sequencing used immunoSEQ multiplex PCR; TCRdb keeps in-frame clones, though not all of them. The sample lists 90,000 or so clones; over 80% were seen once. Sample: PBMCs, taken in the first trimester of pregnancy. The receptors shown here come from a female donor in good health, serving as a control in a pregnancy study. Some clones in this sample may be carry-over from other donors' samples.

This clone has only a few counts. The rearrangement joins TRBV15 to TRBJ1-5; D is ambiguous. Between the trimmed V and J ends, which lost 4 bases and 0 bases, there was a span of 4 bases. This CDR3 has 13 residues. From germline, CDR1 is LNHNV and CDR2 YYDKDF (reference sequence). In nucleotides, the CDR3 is TGTGCCACCAGCACCTATAGCAATCAGCCCCAGCATTTT. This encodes CATSTYSNQPQHF. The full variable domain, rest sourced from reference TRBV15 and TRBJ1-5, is DAMVIQNPRYQVTQFGKPVTLSCSQTLNHNVMYWYQQKSSQAPKLLFHYYDKDFNNEADTPDNFQSRRPNTSFCFLDIRSPGLGDTAMYLCATSTYSNQPQHFGDGTRLSIL.

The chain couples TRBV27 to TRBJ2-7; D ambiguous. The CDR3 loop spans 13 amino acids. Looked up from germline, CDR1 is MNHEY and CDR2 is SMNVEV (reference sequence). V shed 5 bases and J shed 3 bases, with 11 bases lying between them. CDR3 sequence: CASSRVRHYEQYF. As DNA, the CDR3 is TGTGCCAGCAGTCGAGTCCGCCACTACGAGCAGTACTTC.

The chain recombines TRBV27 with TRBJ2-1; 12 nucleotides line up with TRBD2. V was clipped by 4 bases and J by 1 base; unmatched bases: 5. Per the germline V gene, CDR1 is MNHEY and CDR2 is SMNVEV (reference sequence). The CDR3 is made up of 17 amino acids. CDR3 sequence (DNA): TGTGCCAGCAGTTCTTGGACTAGCGGGGTTTCCTACAATGAGCAGTTCTTC. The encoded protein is CASSSWTSGVSYNEQFF.

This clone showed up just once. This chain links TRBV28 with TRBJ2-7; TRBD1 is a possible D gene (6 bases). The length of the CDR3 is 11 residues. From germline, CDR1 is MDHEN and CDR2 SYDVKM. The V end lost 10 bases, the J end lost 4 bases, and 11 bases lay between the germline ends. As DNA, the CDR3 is TGTGCCACCAAGCAGGGGTACGAGCAGTACTTC. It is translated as CATKQGYEQYF.

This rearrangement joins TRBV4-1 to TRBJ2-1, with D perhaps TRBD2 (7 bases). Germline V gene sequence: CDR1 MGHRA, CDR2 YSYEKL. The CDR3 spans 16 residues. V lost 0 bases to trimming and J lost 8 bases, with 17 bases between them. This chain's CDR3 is CASSQDGQGGGYEQFF. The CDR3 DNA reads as TGCGCCAGCAGCCAAGATGGCCAGGGAGGGGGGTATGAGCAGTTCTTC.

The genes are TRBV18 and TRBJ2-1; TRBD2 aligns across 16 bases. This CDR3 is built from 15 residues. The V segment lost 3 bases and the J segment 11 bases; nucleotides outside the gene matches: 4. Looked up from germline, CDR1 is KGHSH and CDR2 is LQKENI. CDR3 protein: CASSPPGLAGGQQFF. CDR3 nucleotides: TGTGCCAGCTCACCCCCGGGACTAGCGGGGGGGCAGCAGTTCTTC.

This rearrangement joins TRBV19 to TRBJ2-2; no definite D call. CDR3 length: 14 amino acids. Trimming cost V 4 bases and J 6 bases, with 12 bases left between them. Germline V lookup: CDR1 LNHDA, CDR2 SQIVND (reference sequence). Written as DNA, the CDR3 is TGTGCCAGTAGTACTGGGCCCACCCCCGGGGAGCTGTTTTTT. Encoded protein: CASSTGPTPGELFF.

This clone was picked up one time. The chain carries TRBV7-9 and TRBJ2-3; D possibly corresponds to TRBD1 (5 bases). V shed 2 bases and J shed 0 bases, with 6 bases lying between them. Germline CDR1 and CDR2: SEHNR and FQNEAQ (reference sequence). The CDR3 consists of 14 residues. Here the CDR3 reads CASSLQGSTDTQYF. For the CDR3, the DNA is TGTGCCAGCAGCTTACAGGGCAGCACAGATACGCAGTATTTT.

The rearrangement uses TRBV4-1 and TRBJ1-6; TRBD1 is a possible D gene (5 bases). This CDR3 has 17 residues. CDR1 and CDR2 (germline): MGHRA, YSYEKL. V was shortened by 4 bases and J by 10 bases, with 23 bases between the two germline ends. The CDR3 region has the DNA TGCGCCAGCAGCCCAACGTTCCCGCAGGGTGTGGGGTCACCCCTCCACTTT. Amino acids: CASSPTFPQGVGSPLHF.

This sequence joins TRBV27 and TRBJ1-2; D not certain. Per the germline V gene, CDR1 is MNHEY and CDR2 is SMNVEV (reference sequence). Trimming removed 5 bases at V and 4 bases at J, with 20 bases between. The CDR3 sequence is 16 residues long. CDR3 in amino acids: CASSEGHPEGSYGYTF. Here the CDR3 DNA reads TGTGCCAGCAGTGAGGGCCACCCTGAAGGGAGCTATGGCTACACCTTC.

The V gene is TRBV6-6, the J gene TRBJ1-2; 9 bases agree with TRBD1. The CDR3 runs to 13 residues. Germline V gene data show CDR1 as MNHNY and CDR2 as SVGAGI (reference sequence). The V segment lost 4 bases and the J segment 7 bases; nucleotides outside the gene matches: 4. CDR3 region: CASSSQGARGYTF. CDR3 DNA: TGTGCCAGCAGTTCACAGGGGGCGCGTGGCTACACCTTC.

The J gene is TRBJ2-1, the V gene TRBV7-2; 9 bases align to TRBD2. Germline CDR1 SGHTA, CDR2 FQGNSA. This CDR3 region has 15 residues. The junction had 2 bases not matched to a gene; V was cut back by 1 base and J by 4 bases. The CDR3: CASSLGLAGYNEQFF. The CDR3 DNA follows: TGTGCCAGCAGCTTAGGGCTAGCGGGGTACAATGAGCAGTTCTTC.

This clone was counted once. In DNA, the CDR3 is TGTGCCAGCAGCTTAGATCACAGTAGCGGCTACAATGAGCAGTTCTTC. Protein sequence: CASSLDHSSGYNEQFF. V gene TRBV11-2 combines with J gene TRBJ2-1; maybe TRBD2 (6 bases). The CDR3 sequence is 16 residues long. Germline assignment: CDR1 SGHAT and CDR2 FQNNGV. The ends were cut back, 0 bases at V and 3 bases at J, with 12 bases in the middle.

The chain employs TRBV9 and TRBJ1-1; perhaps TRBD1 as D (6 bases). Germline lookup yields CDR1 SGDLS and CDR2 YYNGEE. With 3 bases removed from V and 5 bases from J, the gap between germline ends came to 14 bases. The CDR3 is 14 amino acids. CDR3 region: CASSAEGVRTEAFF. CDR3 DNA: TGTGCCAGCAGCGCCGAGGGGGTTCGAACTGAAGCTTTCTTT.